The source of this TCR beta chain is a study of CD4 T cell repertoires in COVID-19. About the research overall: Other coronavirus spike proteins restimulated relabeled CFSE-low cells expanded with IL-2 for over 8 days.

TCRdb keeps only in-frame clones here, not all; method: immunoSEQ multiplex PCR. The sample holds 7,500 to 8,500 clones, 80% to 85% seen once. The length of the CDR3 is 13 residues. Between the trimmed V and J ends, which lost 7 bases and 1 base, there was a span of 10 bases. The germline gives CDR1 MGHDK, CDR2 SYGVNS. Study-wide results and caveats: SARS-CoV and/or HKU1 spike cultures shared between 7 and 25% of SARS-CoV-2 clonotypes. Suggested intraclonal diversification: top SARS-CoV-2-reactive clonotypes appeared in two or three memory subsets.

No culture step preceded sequencing of the ex vivo isolated memory T cells. As to this clone: The antigen remains undetermined.

The gene calls are TRBV25-1 and TRBJ1-1, with D possibly TRBD1 on 5 matching bases. This receptor was identified in a human donor who had COVID-19. This material consisted of effector memory CD4+ T cells from blood, taken before the COVID-19 pandemic. The CDR3 DNA is TGTGCCAGCATGGGGCAACGGAACACTGAAGCTTTCTTT. This sequence encodes CASMGQRNTEAFF. Full variable domain (remainder filled in from reference TRBV25-1 and TRBJ1-1): EADIYQTPRYLVIGTGKKITLECSQTMGHDKMYWYQQDPGMELHLIHYSYGVNSTEKGDLSSESTVSRIRTEHFPLTLESARPSHTSQYLCASMGQRNTEAFFGQGTRLTVV.